The 31 T cell receptor beta chains reported below all come from one sample, sequenced in a study of siplizumab effects on memory and regulatory T cells. TCRdb's table, derived via immunoSEQ multiplex PCR, lists solely in-frame clones and lacks some. The sample lists 92,000 or so clones, around 90% seen once, with about 15% in the top ten. Sequenced material: CD4+ T cells sorted from blood. These receptors all stem from a human donor in good health.

This clone was picked up one time. The chain couples TRBV5-6 to TRBJ2-1; D tentatively reads TRBD1 or TRBD2 (5 bases each). V dropped 2 bases and J dropped 1 base, with 19 bases sitting between them. The CDR3 is made up of 18 amino acids. The germline gives CDR1 SGHDT, CDR2 YYEEEE. This chain's CDR3 is CASSFRWSGTGSYNEQFF. The CDR3 DNA reads as TGTGCCAGCAGCTTCAGGTGGTCGGGGACGGGTTCCTACAATGAGCAGTTCTTC.

This chain joins TRBV18 and TRBJ1-2, with 7 bases aligning to TRBD1. There are 13 residues in the CDR3. V was clipped by 3 bases and J by 7 bases; unmatched bases: 5. The V gene's germline CDR1 is KGHSH and CDR2 LQKENI. The CDR3, as DNA: TGTGCCAGCTCACCTTACAGGGGAGGTGGCTACACCTTC. Translating gives CASSPYRGGGYTF.

Written as DNA, the CDR3 is TGTGCCAGCAGCTTAGTAGCGGGAGGGTCCGGCACCGGGGAGCTGTTTTTT. Encoded protein: CASSLVAGGSGTGELFF. This chain connects TRBV7-6 to TRBJ2-2; 11 bases are shared with TRBD2. Germline V CDR1 and CDR2: SGHVS, FNYEAQ. The CDR3 length is 17 residues. Losses at the gene ends were 1 base for V and 4 bases for J; bases not matched to a gene: 5.

The CDR3 DNA sequence: TGTGCCAGCTCACCACGCCAGCAGGGTCATGGCTACACCTTC. Amino acid sequence: CASSPRQQGHGYTF. The rearrangement links TRBV18 to TRBJ1-2; TRBD1 might be the D (5 bases). V shed 1 base and J shed 6 bases, with 12 bases lying between them. Germline V CDR1 and CDR2: KGHSH, LQKENI. This CDR3 region has 14 residues.

The chain uses TRBV7-8 and TRBJ2-7, with D maybe TRBD1 (6 bases). Trimming stripped 5 bases from V and 3 bases from J, with 17 bases between. The length of the CDR3 is 15 residues. Germline V lookup: CDR1 SGHVS, CDR2 FQNEAQ. The CDR3 sequence: CASSHRVGTRYEQYF. CDR3 coding DNA: TGTGCCAGCAGCCACAGGGTCGGAACTCGCTACGAGCAGTACTTC.

The table lists this clone with a count of one. The rearrangement joins TRBV13 to TRBJ1-2, with D unclear. The CDR3 consists of 13 residues. With 2 bases removed from V and 8 bases from J, the gap between germline ends came to 12 bases. Germline loops: CDR1 PRHDT, CDR2 FYEKMQ (reference sequence). CDR3 residues: CASSLRQKEGYTF. Here the CDR3 DNA reads TGTGCCAGCAGCTTAAGGCAGAAGGAGGGCTACACCTTC.

This clone appeared a few times. The gene calls are TRBV14 and TRBJ2-4; D not resolved. The length of the CDR3 is 14 residues. Per germline, CDR1 SGHDN and CDR2 FVKESK. Trimming removed 0 bases at V and 7 bases at J, with 10 bases between. CDR3 in DNA: TGTGCCAGCAGCCAAGATCTCGCCGGGAACATTCAGTACTTC. Translating gives CASSQDLAGNIQYF.

The chain links TRBV6-6 to TRBJ1-3; D not resolved. Trimming took 2 bases from V and 0 from J, leaving 5 bases between them. Germline V lookup: CDR1 MNHNY, CDR2 SVGAGI (reference sequence). This CDR3 comprises 14 residues. DNA of the CDR3: TGTGCCAGCAGTTACCAGACCTCTGGAAACACCATATATTTT. This sequence encodes CASSYQTSGNTIYF.

The chain employs TRBV5-4 and TRBJ1-2; 8 nucleotides agree with TRBD1. CDR1 and CDR2 (germline): SGHNT, YYREEE (reference sequence). The CDR3 is made up of 18 amino acids. The ends lost 4 bases at V and 3 bases at J; junction bases unmatched: 17. For the CDR3, the DNA is TGTGCCAGCAGCCCCGCTTCGGGCAGGGGGCGACCCGACTATGGCTACACCTTC. It yields the protein CASSPASGRGRPDYGYTF.

V usage is TRBV18 and J usage is TRBJ2-2; possibly TRBD1 or TRBD2 for D (5 bases each). CDR3 size: 13 residues. Germline V CDR1 and CDR2: KGHSH, LQKENI. V lost 3 bases to trimming and J lost 3 bases, with 5 bases between them. The CDR3 protein is CASSPGDTGELFF. The CDR3 DNA reads TGTGCCAGCTCACCGGGGGACACCGGGGAGCTGTTTTTT.

The chain employs TRBV2 and TRBJ1-5; a weak D match, TRBD1 (5 bases). V lost 3 bases and J 6 bases, leaving 15 bases between the germline ends. Looked up from germline, CDR1 is SNHLY and CDR2 is FYNNEI. The CDR3 sequence is 15 residues long. The CDR3 coding sequence is TGTGCCAGCAGTGACGGTTGGGCAGGGAGTCAGCCCCAGCATTTT. Protein: CASSDGWAGSQPQHF.

The V and J genes are TRBV10-3 and TRBJ2-3; D possibly corresponds to TRBD1 (6 bases). CDR1 and CDR2 (germline): ENHRY, SYGVKD. V lost 11 bases and J 3 bases, leaving 9 bases between the germline ends. The CDR3 contains 11 residues. CDR3 coding DNA: TGTGCCGGAGGACAGACAGATACGCAGTATTTT. Protein product: CAGGQTDTQYF.

CDR3 nucleotide sequence: TGTGCCAGCAGCTTGGGTCGGTTTGACAATGAGCAGTTCTTC. Its protein product is CASSLGRFDNEQFF. The chain carries TRBV5-6 and TRBJ2-1; D ambiguous. The CDR3 spans 14 residues. The germline V gene has CDR1 SGHDT and CDR2 YYEEEE. Trimming shortened V by 0 bases and J by 5 bases, and 9 bases separated the two germline ends.

The V and J genes are TRBV5-1 and TRBJ2-6; TRBD1 is a possible D gene (6 bases). The ends were cut back, 0 bases at V and 0 bases at J, with 10 bases in the middle. Germline-derived CDR1 and CDR2 are SGHRS and YFSETQ. The CDR3 spans 17 residues. CDR3 protein: CASSLGQANSGANVLTF. CDR3 nucleotide sequence: TGCGCCAGCAGCTTGGGACAGGCGAACTCTGGGGCCAACGTCCTGACTTTC.

This chain links TRBV5-6 with TRBJ2-5, with 11 bases fitting TRBD2. The CDR3 is made up of 16 amino acids. J gave up 3 bases and V 0 bases, and 4 bases lay outside the gene matches. Germline V gene data show CDR1 as SGHDT and CDR2 as YYEEEE. CDR3 nucleotide sequence: TGTGCCAGCAGCTTGGGACTAGCGGGATTCGAAGAGACCCAGTACTTC. This translates into CASSLGLAGFEETQYF.

J is TRBJ1-5 and V is TRBV2; maybe TRBD1 (6 bases). The CDR3 runs to 14 residues. From germline, CDR1 is SNHLY and CDR2 FYNNEI. Trimming took off 0 bases at V and 7 bases at J, with 10 bases between the two ends. CDR3 DNA sequence: TGTGCCAGCAGTGAAGCAGGGGGGGACCAGCCCCAGCATTTT. Its protein product is CASSEAGGDQPQHF.

The CDR3 is CASREEIGNQETQYF. CDR3 bases: TGTGCCAGCAGGGAGGAGATTGGAAATCAAGAGACCCAGTACTTC. This sequence joins TRBV5-4 and TRBJ2-5; a weak D match, TRBD2 (5 bases). From germline, CDR1 is SGHNT and CDR2 YYREEE (reference sequence). CDR3 length: 15 amino acids. V lost 5 bases to trimming and J lost 2 bases, with 16 bases between them.

This chain connects TRBV11-1 to TRBJ2-5; 7 bases line up with TRBD1. Germline assignment: CDR1 SGHAT and CDR2 FQDESV (reference sequence). The J segment lost 5 bases and the V segment lost 5 bases, leaving 11 bases of the junction unmatched. This CDR3 is 15 amino acids long. CDR3 region: CASSLDTGARETQYF. CDR3 DNA: TGTGCCAGCAGCCTCGATACAGGGGCCAGGGAGACCCAGTACTTC.

The chain is built from TRBV12-5 and TRBJ2-7, with D perhaps TRBD1 or TRBD2 (5 bases each). This CDR3 region has 15 residues. Trimming removed 6 bases from V and 6 bases from J, with 21 bases in between. The germline V gene has CDR1 LGHNT and CDR2 FRNRAP. The CDR3 is CASGPTGTGAIEQYF. CDR3 in DNA: TGTGCTAGTGGCCCAACCGGGACGGGCGCCATCGAGCAGTACTTC.

J is TRBJ2-7 and V is TRBV6-5, with TRBD1 matching 9 bases. With V trimmed by 9 bases and J by 3 bases, 6 bases remained unmatched. This CDR3 has 13 amino acids. Germline CDR1 reads MNHEY; CDR2 reads SVGAGI. DNA of the CDR3: TGTGCCAGTACGGACAGGGGCCTCTACGAGCAGTACTTC. Translating it yields CASTDRGLYEQYF.

This chain connects TRBV4-1 to TRBJ2-1; D perhaps matches TRBD2 (5 bases). Trimming stripped 2 bases from V and 6 bases from J, with 11 bases between. The CDR3 is 14 amino acids. The germline V gene encodes CDR1 MGHRA and CDR2 YSYEKL. CDR3 bases: TGCGCCAGCAGCCAACCCGCGGGTGGCAATGAGCAGTTCTTC. This codes for CASSQPAGGNEQFF.

V and J are TRBV11-3 and TRBJ2-1, with unresolved D. The V gene's germline CDR1 is SGHNT and CDR2 YENEEA. Trimming took off 6 bases at V and 0 bases at J, with 9 bases between the two ends. This CDR3 is built from 14 residues. CDR3 in DNA: TGTGCCAGCAGTTACAGTAGCTCCTACAATGAGCAGTTCTTC. Translation gives CASSYSSSYNEQFF.

This sequence joins TRBV15 and TRBJ1-5; 8 nucleotides agree with TRBD1. CDR3 length: 14 residues. The J segment lost 7 bases and the V segment lost 9 bases, leaving 11 bases of the junction unmatched. Germline assignment: CDR1 LNHNV and CDR2 YYDKDF (reference sequence). The CDR3 here is CATCPDRVSQPQHF. In DNA, the CDR3 is TGTGCCACTTGCCCGGACAGGGTAAGCCAGCCCCAGCATTTT.

This sequence joins TRBV5-1 and TRBJ1-2; no clear D gene. Germline V lookup: CDR1 SGHRS, CDR2 YFSETQ. This CDR3 spans 14 amino acids. Trimming pared 0 bases from V and 7 bases from J, leaving 13 bases between. The CDR3 DNA sequence: TGCGCCAGCAGCTTGGTTTCACGGACTGGTGGCTACACCTTC. This sequence encodes CASSLVSRTGGYTF.

The chain couples TRBV11-2 to TRBJ2-5; D is perhaps TRBD1 or TRBD2 (5 bases each). V was clipped by 1 base and J by 4 bases, with 10 bases between them. The length of the CDR3 is 14 residues. CDR1 is SGHAT and CDR2 is FQNNGV in the germline V gene. As DNA, the CDR3 is TGTGCCAGCAGCTTAGGAACAGGAGGAGAGACCCAGTACTTC. The encoded protein is CASSLGTGGETQYF.

The CDR3 coding sequence is TGCAGCGTGGCCGGCGGCGGGAGATTGCAGGAGCAGTACTTC. It encodes CSVAGGGRLQEQYF. The rearrangement joins TRBV29-1 to TRBJ2-7; 7 bases are shared with TRBD2. The ends lost 6 bases at V and 7 bases at J; junction bases unmatched: 15. Germline V CDR1 and CDR2: SQVTM, ANQGSEA. The CDR3 extends over 14 amino acids.

The chain has TRBV4-1 and TRBJ2-5; perhaps TRBD1 as D (5 bases). This CDR3 spans 17 amino acids. V was pared by 0 bases and J by 0 bases, with 14 bases between. Per the germline V gene, CDR1 is MGHRA and CDR2 is YSYEKL. Written as DNA, the CDR3 is TGCGCCAGCAGCCAAGAAGCCCAGGGAATGTACCAAGAGACCCAGTACTTC. Translated, it gives CASSQEAQGMYQETQYF.

The chain carries TRBV10-2 and TRBJ2-7; 9 bases are shared with TRBD1. This CDR3 has 17 amino acids. The ends lost 6 bases at V and 5 bases at J; junction bases unmatched: 17. Germline V gene lookup returns CDR1 WSHSY and CDR2 SAAADI. Here the CDR3 reads CASRRGRSRDRVDEQYF. The CDR3, as DNA: TGCGCCAGCAGGCGGGGTAGGTCCCGGGACAGGGTCGACGAGCAGTACTTC.

This clone has just one count. V is TRBV15 and J is TRBJ2-7; 7 positions match TRBD2. CDR1 and CDR2 (germline): LNHNV, YYDKDF (reference sequence). With V trimmed by 5 bases and J by 0 bases, 7 bases remained unmatched. The CDR3 runs 15 residues. CDR3 bases: TGTGCCACCAGCCAATGGGGGGAGGGCTCCTACGAGCAGTACTTC. Its translation: CATSQWGEGSYEQYF.

This chain uses TRBV27 with TRBJ2-7; D assignment may be TRBD1 or TRBD2 (5 bases each). Between the trimmed V and J ends, which lost 7 bases and 5 bases, there was a span of 21 bases. The CDR3 runs 15 residues. CDR1 and CDR2 from the germline V gene are MNHEY and SMNVEV (reference sequence). CDR3 bases: TGTGCCAGCACTCCTTACACCGGGGCGGTACACGAGCAGTACTTC. The encoded protein is CASTPYTGAVHEQYF.

The rearrangement links TRBV4-1 to TRBJ2-7, with a possible D match to TRBD2 (5 bases). V was pared by 8 bases and J by 4 bases, with 12 bases between. Germline values: CDR1 MGHRA, CDR2 YSYEKL. There are 12 residues in the CDR3. The chain's CDR3 is CASGSTSYEQYF. The CDR3 bases are TGCGCCAGCGGCTCAACTAGTTACGAGCAGTACTTC.